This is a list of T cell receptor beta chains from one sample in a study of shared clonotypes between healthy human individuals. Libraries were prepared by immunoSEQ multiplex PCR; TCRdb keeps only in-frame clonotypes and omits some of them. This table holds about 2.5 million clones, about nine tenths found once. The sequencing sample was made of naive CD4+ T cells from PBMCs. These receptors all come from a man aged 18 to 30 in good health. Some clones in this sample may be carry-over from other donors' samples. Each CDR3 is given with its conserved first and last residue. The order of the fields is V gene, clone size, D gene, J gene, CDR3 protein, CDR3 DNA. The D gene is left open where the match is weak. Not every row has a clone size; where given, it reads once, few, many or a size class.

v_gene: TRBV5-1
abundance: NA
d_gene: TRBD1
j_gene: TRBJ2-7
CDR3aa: CASSSGQAGKLGSEQYF
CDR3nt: TGCGCCAGCAGCTCTGGACAGGCCGGGAAATTGGGCTCCGAGCAGTACTTC

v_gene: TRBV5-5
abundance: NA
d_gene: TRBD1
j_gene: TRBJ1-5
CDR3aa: CASSLLQGDQPQHF
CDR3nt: TGTGCCAGCAGCTTGTTACAGGGGGATCAGCCCCAGCATTTT

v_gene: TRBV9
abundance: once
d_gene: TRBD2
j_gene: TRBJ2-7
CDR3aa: CASSVDPGGLAGGWAYEQYF
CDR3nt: TGTGCCAGCAGCGTCGATCCAGGGGGACTAGCGGGAGGATGGGCCTACGAGCAGTACTTC

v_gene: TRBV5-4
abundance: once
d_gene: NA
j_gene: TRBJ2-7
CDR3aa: CASSLGRESSYEQYF
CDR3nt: TGTGCCAGCAGCTTGGGACGGGAGAGCTCCTACGAGCAGTACTTC

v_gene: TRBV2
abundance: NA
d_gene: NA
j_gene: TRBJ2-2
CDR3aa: CASRSIPTGELFF
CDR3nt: TGTGCCAGCAGATCAATCCCCACCGGGGAGCTGTTTTTT

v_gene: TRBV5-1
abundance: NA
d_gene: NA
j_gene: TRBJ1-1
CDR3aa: CASSLEPSSVNTEAFF
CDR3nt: TGCGCCAGCAGCTTGGAACCCAGCAGCGTGAACACTGAAGCTTTCTTT

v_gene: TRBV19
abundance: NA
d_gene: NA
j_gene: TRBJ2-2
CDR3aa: CASSIGIGRANTGELFF
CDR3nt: TGTGCCAGTAGTATAGGTATCGGCAGGGCGAACACCGGGGAGCTGTTTTTT

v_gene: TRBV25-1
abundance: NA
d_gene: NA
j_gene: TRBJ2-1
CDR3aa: CATQTAYNEQFF
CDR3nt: TGTGCCACCCAGACAGCATACAATGAGCAGTTCTTC

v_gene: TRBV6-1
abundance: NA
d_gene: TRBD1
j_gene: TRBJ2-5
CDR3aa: CASSDRDRGQETQYF
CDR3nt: TGTGCCAGCAGTGACCGGGACAGGGGCCAAGAGACCCAGTACTTC

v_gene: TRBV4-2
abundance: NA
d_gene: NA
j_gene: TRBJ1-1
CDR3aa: CASSQDMTQGSNTEAFF
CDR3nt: TGTGCCAGCAGCCAAGATATGACCCAGGGGAGTAACACTGAAGCTTTCTTT

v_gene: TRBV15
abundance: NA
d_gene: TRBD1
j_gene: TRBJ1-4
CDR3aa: CATSGIGAGGIGEKLFF
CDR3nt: TGTGCCACTAGTGGTATTGGCGCAGGGGGGATTGGTGAAAAACTGTTTTTT

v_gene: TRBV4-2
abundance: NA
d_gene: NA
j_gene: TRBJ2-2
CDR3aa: CASSQVAAGGTGELFF
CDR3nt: TGTGCCAGCAGCCAAGTAGCGGCAGGAGGAACCGGGGAGCTGTTTTTT

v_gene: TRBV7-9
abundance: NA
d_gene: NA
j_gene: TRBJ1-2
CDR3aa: CASSAAGLGYTF
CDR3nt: TGTGCCAGCTCGGCCGCCGGGCTCGGCTACACCTTC

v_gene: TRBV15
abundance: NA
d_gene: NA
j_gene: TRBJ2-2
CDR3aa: CATSPRTVLLTGELFF
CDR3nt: TGTGCCACCAGCCCTCGGACAGTCCTCCTCACCGGGGAGCTGTTTTTT

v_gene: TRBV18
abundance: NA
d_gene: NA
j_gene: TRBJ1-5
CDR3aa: CASSPIGVRSNQPQHF
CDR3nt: TGTGCCAGCTCACCGATTGGAGTCCGGAGCAATCAGCCCCAGCATTTT

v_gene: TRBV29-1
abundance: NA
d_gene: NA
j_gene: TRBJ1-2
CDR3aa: CSVGHPRGNYGYTF
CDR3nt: TGCAGCGTCGGCCATCCGAGGGGGAACTATGGCTACACCTTC

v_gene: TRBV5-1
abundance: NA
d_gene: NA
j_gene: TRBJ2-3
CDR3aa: CASSPRTVTDTQYF
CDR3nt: TGCGCCAGCAGCCCGCGGACCGTCACAGATACGCAGTATTTT

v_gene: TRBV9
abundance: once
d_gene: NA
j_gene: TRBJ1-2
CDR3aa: CASSVLSGYGYTF
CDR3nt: TGTGCCAGCAGCGTCCTCTCCGGGTATGGCTACACCTTC

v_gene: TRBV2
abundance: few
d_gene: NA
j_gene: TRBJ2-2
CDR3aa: CASTGLGTGELFF
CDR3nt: TGTGCCAGCACCGGGTTGGGCACCGGGGAGCTGTTTTTT

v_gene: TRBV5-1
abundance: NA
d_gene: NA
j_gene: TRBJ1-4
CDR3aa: CASSSSPAGDEKLFF
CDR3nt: TGCGCCAGCAGCTCCTCCCCGGCCGGGGACGAAAAACTGTTTTTT

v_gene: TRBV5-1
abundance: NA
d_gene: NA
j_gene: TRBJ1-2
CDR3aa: CASSPGGARGYGYTF
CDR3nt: TGCGCCAGCAGCCCTGGGGGGGCGCGTGGGTATGGCTACACCTTC

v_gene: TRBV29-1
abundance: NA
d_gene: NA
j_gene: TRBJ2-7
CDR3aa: CSVVSSSYEQYF
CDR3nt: TGCAGCGTTGTATCGAGCTCCTACGAGCAGTACTTC

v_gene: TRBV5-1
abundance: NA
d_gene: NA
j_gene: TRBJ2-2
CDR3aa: CASSTDGSNTGELFF
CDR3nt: TGCGCCAGCAGCACCGACGGATCGAACACCGGGGAGCTGTTTTTT

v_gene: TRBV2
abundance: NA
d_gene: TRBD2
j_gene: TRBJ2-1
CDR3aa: CASSADLAGGLGNEQFF
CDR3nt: TGTGCCAGCAGTGCCGACCTAGCGGGAGGTTTGGGGAATGAGCAGTTCTTC

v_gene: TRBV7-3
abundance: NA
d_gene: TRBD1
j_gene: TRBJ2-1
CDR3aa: CASSRTGPSSYNEQFF
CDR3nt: TGTGCCAGCAGCCGGACAGGCCCTAGCTCCTACAATGAGCAGTTCTTC

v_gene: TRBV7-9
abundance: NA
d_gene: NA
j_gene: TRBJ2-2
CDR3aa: CASRPGTSNTGELFF
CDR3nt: TGTGCCAGCAGACCCGGGACTTCGAACACCGGGGAGCTGTTTTTT

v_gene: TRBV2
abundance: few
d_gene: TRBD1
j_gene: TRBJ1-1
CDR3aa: CASNNRGQAFF
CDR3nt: TGTGCCAGCAATAACAGGGGGCAAGCTTTCTTT

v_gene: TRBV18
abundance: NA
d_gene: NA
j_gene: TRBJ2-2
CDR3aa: CASSPSFGSIGTGELFF
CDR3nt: TGTGCCAGCTCACCAAGTTTCGGGAGCATAGGAACCGGGGAGCTGTTTTTT

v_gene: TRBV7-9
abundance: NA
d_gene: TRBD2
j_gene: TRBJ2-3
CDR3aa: CASSSSTLAGGGHTQYF
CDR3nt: TGTGCCAGCAGCTCCTCCACACTAGCGGGGGGGGGACATACGCAGTATTTT

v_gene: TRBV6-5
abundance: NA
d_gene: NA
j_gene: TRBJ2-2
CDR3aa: CASSYRPSGTGELFF
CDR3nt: TGTGCCAGCAGTTACAGGCCGTCGGGGACCGGGGAGCTGTTTTTT

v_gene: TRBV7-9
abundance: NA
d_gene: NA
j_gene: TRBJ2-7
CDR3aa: CASSLFTSSLVPYEQYF
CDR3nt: TGTGCCAGCAGCTTATTCACGAGTTCCCTAGTCCCCTACGAGCAGTACTTC

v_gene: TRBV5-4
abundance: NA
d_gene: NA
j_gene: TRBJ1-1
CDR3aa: CASSLTAGASTEAFF
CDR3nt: TGTGCCAGCAGCTTAACCGCAGGAGCGAGCACTGAAGCTTTCTTT

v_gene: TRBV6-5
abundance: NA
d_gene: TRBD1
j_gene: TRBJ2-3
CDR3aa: CASRDRGRADTQYF
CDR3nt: TGTGCCAGCAGGGACAGGGGGCGGGCGGATACGCAGTATTTT

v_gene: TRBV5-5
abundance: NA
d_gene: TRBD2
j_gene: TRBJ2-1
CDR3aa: CASSLVQGGNEQFF
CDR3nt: TGTGCCAGCAGCTTGGTCCAGGGAGGGAATGAGCAGTTCTTC

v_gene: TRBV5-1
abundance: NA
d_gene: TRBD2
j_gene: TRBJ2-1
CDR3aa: CASRTLAGDNNEQFF
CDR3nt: TGCGCCAGCCGAACCTTAGCGGGAGACAACAATGAGCAGTTCTTC

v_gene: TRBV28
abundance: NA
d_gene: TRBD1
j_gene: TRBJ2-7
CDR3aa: CASSQRTGGVYEQYF
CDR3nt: TGTGCCAGCAGCCAAAGGACAGGGGGAGTCTACGAGCAGTACTTC

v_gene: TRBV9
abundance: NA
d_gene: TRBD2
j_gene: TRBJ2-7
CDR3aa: CASSAERSGMYEQYF
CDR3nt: TGTGCCAGCAGCGCGGAGAGAAGCGGGATGTACGAGCAGTACTTC

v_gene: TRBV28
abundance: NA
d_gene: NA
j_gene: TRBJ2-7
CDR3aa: CASSPPHWEQYF
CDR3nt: TGTGCCAGCAGTCCACCTCACTGGGAGCAGTACTTC

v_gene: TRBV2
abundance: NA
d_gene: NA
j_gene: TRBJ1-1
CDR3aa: CASSVEVEAFF
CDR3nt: TGTGCCAGCAGTGTGGAAGTAGAAGCTTTCTTT

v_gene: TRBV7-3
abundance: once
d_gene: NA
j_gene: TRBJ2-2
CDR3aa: CASSLTVGGTGELFF
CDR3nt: TGTGCCAGCAGCTTAACGGTTGGGGGTACCGGGGAGCTGTTTTTT

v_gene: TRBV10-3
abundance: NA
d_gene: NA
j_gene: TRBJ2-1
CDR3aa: CAISEGNEQFF
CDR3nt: TGTGCCATCAGTGAGGGTAATGAGCAGTTCTTC

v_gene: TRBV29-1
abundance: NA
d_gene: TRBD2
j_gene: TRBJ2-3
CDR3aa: CSVEDRLAGSTDTQYF
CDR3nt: TGCAGCGTTGAAGATCGACTAGCGGGGTCCACAGATACGCAGTATTTT

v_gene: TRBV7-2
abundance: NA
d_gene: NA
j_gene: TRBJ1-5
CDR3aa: CASRGDSNQPQHF
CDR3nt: TGTGCCAGCAGGGGAGACAGCAATCAGCCCCAGCATTTT

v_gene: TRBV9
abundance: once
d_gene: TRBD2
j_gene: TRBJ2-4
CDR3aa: CASSDMPGPGRNIQYF
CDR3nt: TGTGCCAGCAGCGACATGCCGGGTCCCGGGAGGAACATTCAGTACTTC

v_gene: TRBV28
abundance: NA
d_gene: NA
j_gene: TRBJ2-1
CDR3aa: CASSFYRPGYNEQFF
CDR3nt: TGTGCCAGCAGTTTCTATCGGCCAGGATACAATGAGCAGTTCTTC

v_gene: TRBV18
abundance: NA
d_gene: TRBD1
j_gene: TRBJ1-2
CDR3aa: CASSPPGGQGGYGYTF
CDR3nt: TGTGCCAGCTCACCACCAGGGGGACAGGGGGGCTATGGCTACACCTTC

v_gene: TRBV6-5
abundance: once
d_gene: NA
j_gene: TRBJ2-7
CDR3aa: CASSYAGEDEQYF
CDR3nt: TGTGCCAGCAGTTACGCCGGGGAGGACGAGCAGTACTTC

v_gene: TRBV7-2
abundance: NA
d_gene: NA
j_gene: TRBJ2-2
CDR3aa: CASSLVGWTGELFF
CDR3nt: TGTGCCAGCAGCTTAGTGGGTTGGACCGGGGAGCTGTTTTTT

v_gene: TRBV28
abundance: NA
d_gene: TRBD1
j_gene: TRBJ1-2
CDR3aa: CASSYRNRGHGYTF
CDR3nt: TGTGCCAGCAGTTACCGAAACAGGGGGCATGGCTACACCTTC

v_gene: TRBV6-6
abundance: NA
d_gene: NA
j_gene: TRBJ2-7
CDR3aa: CASSYGGSLDEQYF
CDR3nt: TGTGCCAGCAGTTACGGGGGGAGCCTCGACGAGCAGTACTTC

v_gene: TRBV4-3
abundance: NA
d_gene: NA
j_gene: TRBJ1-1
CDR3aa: CASSQDPGRGTEAFF
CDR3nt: TGCGCCAGCAGCCAAGATCCGGGAAGGGGTACTGAAGCTTTCTTT

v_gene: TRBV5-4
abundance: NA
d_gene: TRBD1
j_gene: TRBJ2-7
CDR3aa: CASSFGTGSREQYF
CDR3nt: TGTGCCAGCAGCTTTGGGACAGGGTCTAGGGAGCAGTACTTC

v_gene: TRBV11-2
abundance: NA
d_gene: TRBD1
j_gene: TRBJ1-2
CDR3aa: CASSRDRGYRGYTF
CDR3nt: TGTGCCAGCAGTCGCGACAGGGGGTATAGAGGCTACACCTTC

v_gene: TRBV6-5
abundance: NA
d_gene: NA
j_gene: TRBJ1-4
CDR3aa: CASSTRTYEKLFF
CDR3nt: TGTGCCAGCAGTACCCGTACCTATGAAAAACTGTTTTTT

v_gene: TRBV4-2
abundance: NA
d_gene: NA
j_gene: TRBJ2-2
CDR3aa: CASMKERLNTGELFF
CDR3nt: TGTGCCAGCATGAAGGAGCGGCTGAACACCGGGGAGCTGTTTTTT

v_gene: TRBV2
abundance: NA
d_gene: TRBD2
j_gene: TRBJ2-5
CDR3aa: CASSEGGLAGGWETQYF
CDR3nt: TGTGCCAGCAGTGAAGGGGGGCTAGCGGGAGGTTGGGAGACCCAGTACTTC

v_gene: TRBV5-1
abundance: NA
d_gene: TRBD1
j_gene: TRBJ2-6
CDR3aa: CASSFGQAESGANVLTF
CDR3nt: TGCGCCAGCAGCTTCGGACAGGCCGAGTCTGGGGCCAACGTCCTGACTTTC